This T cell receptor (beta chain) was sequenced in a study of T cells in Graves' hyperthyroidism and ophthalmopathy. Study-wide results and limits: Ophthalmopathy was model-predicted a median about six months pre-onset.

A few counts support this clonotype. The antigen is not known. V was cut by 6 bases and J by 0 bases, with 4 bases left in between. The CDR3 totals 13 residues. CDR1 and CDR2 (germline): SGHKS, YYEKEE (reference sequence). Amplification of TCR beta CDR3 regions was performed using RNA transcripts as template. HTBI primers drove first-round RT-PCR of the TCR CDR3. TCRdb reanalysed the multiplex PCR reads using MiXCR and keeps one entry per CDR3 protein. The table shows some 400,000 distinct CDR3 sequences, with about 13% occurring only once. Subjects aged 18 to 65 presented with newly diagnosed hyperthyroidism of less than 2 months' duration.

This clonotype was obtained from a man aged 30-40 years with Graves' hyperthyroidism that later progressed to Graves' ophthalmopathy. The source material was blood. The V call is TRBV5-5, the J call TRBJ2-6, with unresolved D. The CDR3 here is CASTSSGANVLTF. The CDR3 DNA reads TGTGCCAGCACGAGCTCTGGGGCCAACGTCCTGACTTTC.